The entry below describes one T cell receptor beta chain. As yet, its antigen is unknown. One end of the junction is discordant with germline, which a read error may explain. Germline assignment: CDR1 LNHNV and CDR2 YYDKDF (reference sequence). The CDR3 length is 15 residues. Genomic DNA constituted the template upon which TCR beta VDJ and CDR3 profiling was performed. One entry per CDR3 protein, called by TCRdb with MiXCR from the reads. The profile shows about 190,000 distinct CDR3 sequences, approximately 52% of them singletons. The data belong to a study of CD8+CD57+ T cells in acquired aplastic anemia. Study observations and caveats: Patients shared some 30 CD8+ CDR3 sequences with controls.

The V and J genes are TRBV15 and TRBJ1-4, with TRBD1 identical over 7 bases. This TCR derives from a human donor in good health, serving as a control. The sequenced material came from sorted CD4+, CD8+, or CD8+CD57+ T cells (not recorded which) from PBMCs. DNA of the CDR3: TGTGCCACCGGCAGGGGGGGGGATGGTAATGAAAAACTGTCTTTT. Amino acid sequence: CATGRGGDGNEKLSF.